This paragraph reports one T cell receptor (beta chain). The germline V gene has CDR1 SGHTA and CDR2 FQGTGA. After removal of 6 bases from V and 0 bases from J, the junction contained 7 bases not matched to a gene. The CDR3 consists of 15 residues. This entry belongs to a study of T cell changes during pregnancy in multiple sclerosis. Produced via immunoSEQ multiplex PCR; TCRdb's table is partial and in-frame only. The table records tens of thousands of clones, roughly 92% of them present only once. The sequence was collected from a female donor in good health, enrolled as a control in a pregnancy study. Sequenced material: peripheral blood, taken in the third trimester of pregnancy. V is TRBV7-3 and J is TRBJ2-5; 7 nucleotides line up with TRBD2. This chain's CDR3 is CASRDILANQETQYF. In DNA, the CDR3 is TGTGCCAGCAGAGATATACTAGCGAACCAAGAGACCCAGTACTTC.